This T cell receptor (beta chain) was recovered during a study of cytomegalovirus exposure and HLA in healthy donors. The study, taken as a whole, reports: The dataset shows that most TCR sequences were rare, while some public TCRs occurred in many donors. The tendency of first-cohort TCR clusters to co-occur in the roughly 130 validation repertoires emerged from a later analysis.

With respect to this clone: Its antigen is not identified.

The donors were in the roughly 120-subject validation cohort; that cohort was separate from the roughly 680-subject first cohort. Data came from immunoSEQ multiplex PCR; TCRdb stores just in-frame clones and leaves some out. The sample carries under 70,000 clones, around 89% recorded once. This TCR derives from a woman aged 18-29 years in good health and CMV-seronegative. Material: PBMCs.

In DNA, the CDR3 is TGTGCCAGCAGCTTAGGGCCGGAGCGGGGGGGCACAGATACGCAGTATTTT. Residues: CASSLGPERGGTDTQYF. The V gene is TRBV7-2, the J gene TRBJ2-3; 9 nucleotides align to TRBD2. The CDR3 has 17 amino acids. Germline CDR1 is SGHTA and CDR2 is FQGNSA. V lost 1 base to trimming and J lost 1 base; unmatched junction nucleotides: 6.